This TCR beta chain was recovered during a study of blood T cell repertoires in COVID-19. Study in general: Both acute and convalescent COVID-19 samples were obtained from the United States, Italy and Spain. From T cells, B-cell-depleted T cells, or PBMCs came the material, which was cDNA or gDNA.

In the source study's methods: Amplification of reference gene primers was used by the study to estimate nucleated cell counts. The data were produced by immunoSEQ multiplex PCR, yet TCRdb's version contains in-frame clones alone and is incomplete. V, J and clone size derive from that table, while D and trimming were established from the DNA sequence. The table records 270,000 or so clones, 82% of them present only once. The CDR3 sequence is 14 residues long. CDR1 MNHNY and CDR2 SVGAGI come from the germline V gene (reference sequence). V lost 4 bases to trimming and J lost 0 bases, with 7 bases between them.

The TCR sequence derives from a young woman with acute or convalescent COVID-19. The sequencing sample was made of peripheral blood. The V call is TRBV6-6, the J call TRBJ1-5; possibly TRBD1 for D (5 bases). For the CDR3, the DNA is TGTGCCAGCAGTTCTACAGGTAGCAATCAGCCCCAGCATTTT. This sequence encodes CASSSTGSNQPQHF.